This entry lists 18 T cell receptor beta chains sequenced from one sample in a study of identifying expanded T cells in peripheral blood. Sequencing was performed with immunoSEQ multiplex PCR; in TCRdb, only in-frame clones are kept and a portion is missing. The sample has roughly 100,000 clones, 70% to 90% seen once. Material: blood. The source is a person between 18 and 69 years old in good health.

The gene calls are TRBV15 and TRBJ2-6, with TRBD1 matching 9 bases. CDR1 is LNHNV and CDR2 is YYDKDF in the germline V gene (reference sequence). After removal of 0 bases from V and 9 bases from J, the junction contained 12 bases not matched to a gene. This CDR3 comprises 18 residues. This chain's CDR3 is CATSRERDRALSGNVLTF. In DNA, the CDR3 is TGTGCCACCAGCAGAGAAAGGGACAGGGCTCTGTCAGGCAACGTCCTGACTTTC. Full variable domain (rest looked up from reference TRBV15 and TRBJ2-6): DAMVIQNPRYQVTQFGKPVTLSCSQTLNHNVMYWYQQKSSQAPKLLFHYYDKDFNNEADTPDNFQSRRPNTSFCFLDIRSPGLGDTAMYLCATSRERDRALSGNVLTFGAGSRLTVL.

The rearrangement joins TRBV7-9 to TRBJ2-4; no clear D gene. The CDR3 runs to 12 residues. V lost 9 bases, J lost 9 bases, and 15 bases lay in between. Per germline, CDR1 SEHNR and CDR2 FQNEAQ (reference sequence). CDR3 sequence: CASYRVTGIQYF. The CDR3, as DNA: TGTGCCAGTTACCGGGTTACGGGCATTCAGTACTTC.

The V and J genes are TRBV19 and TRBJ1-5, with unresolved D. V gave up 3 bases and J gave up 6 bases, with 12 bases separating them. Germline CDR1 and CDR2: LNHDA and SQIVND (reference sequence). The CDR3 contains 14 residues. DNA of the CDR3: TGTGCCAGTAGTATCACCCCCCCTTTTCAGCCCCAGCATTTT. Amino acid sequence: CASSITPPFQPQHF.

This clone came up once. The chain has TRBV12-5 and TRBJ2-1; 9 bases agree with TRBD1. The CDR3 runs 20 residues. V lost 0 bases to trimming and J lost 0 bases; unmatched junction nucleotides: 12. CDR1 and CDR2 from the germline V gene are LGHNT and FRNRAP. The CDR3: CASGLVQVRQGVVSYNEQFF. The CDR3 DNA is TGTGCTAGTGGTTTGGTACAGGTCCGACAGGGGGTCGTCTCCTACAATGAGCAGTTCTTC.

The chain carries TRBV10-3 and TRBJ1-1; D remains ambiguous. Trimming stripped 8 bases from V and 3 bases from J, with 10 bases between. CDR3 size: 12 residues. Germline V gives CDR1 ENHRY, CDR2 SYGVKD. The CDR3 sequence is CAIGGMDTEAFF. Written as DNA, the CDR3 is TGTGCCATCGGTGGAATGGACACTGAAGCTTTCTTT.

The chain has TRBV4-1 and TRBJ2-6, with TRBD1 as a possible D gene (5 bases). The CDR3 covers 18 residues. Germline V gene data show CDR1 as MGHRA and CDR2 as YSYEKL. V was trimmed by 3 bases and J by 2 bases, leaving 17 bases between them. For the CDR3, the DNA is TGCGCCAGCAGCCACCCCAAGTGGAAGGGGACTGGGGCCAACGTCCTGACTTTC. Translating it yields CASSHPKWKGTGANVLTF.

This chain connects TRBV5-4 to TRBJ2-2; D assignment may be TRBD1 or TRBD2 (5 bases each). CDR1 and CDR2 from the germline V gene are SGHNT and YYREEE (reference sequence). With 6 bases removed from V and 1 base from J, the gap between germline ends came to 19 bases. The CDR3 has 17 amino acids. For the CDR3, the DNA is TGTGCCAGCACCAACATTCGTCGGGACGGGAACACCGGGGAGCTGTTTTTT. Translated: CASTNIRRDGNTGELFF.

V gene TRBV7-9 combines with J gene TRBJ2-3; D unresolved. V shed 3 bases and J shed 1 base, with 2 bases lying between them. CDR1 and CDR2 (germline): SEHNR, FQNEAQ (reference sequence). The CDR3 contains 12 residues. CDR3 residues: CASSLGTDTQYF. CDR3 bases: TGTGCCAGCAGCTTGGGCACAGATACGCAGTATTTT.

The CDR3 DNA reads as TGCGCCAGCAGCCAAGAAGGGGCAGACGAGCAGTACTTC. Residues: CASSQEGADEQYF. This chain uses TRBV4-3 with TRBJ2-7, with D possibly being TRBD1 (5 bases). The ends were cut back, 0 bases at V and 5 bases at J, with 8 bases in the middle. CDR3 length: 13 residues. CDR1 and CDR2 from the germline V gene are LGHNA and YSLEER.

The rearrangement links TRBV25-1 to TRBJ1-1; no reliable D call. CDR1 is MGHDK and CDR2 is SYGVNS in the germline V gene. Trimming removed 6 bases at V and 1 base at J, with 12 bases between. The CDR3 sequence is 14 residues long. CDR3 bases: TGTGCCAGCAGCCTTCCGGGATCGAACACTGAAGCTTTCTTT. This sequence encodes CASSLPGSNTEAFF. Full variable domain (outside the CDR3, taken from reference TRBV25-1 and TRBJ1-1): EADIYQTPRYLVIGTGKKITLECSQTMGHDKMYWYQQDPGMELHLIHYSYGVNSTEKGDLSSESTVSRIRTEHFPLTLESARPSHTSQYLCASSLPGSNTEAFFGQGTRLTVV.

This clone has only one observation. The chain uses TRBV12-5 and TRBJ2-1, with 8 bases that match TRBD2. Trimming cost V 2 bases and J 7 bases; bases outside gene matches: 10. The germline CDR1 and CDR2 sequences are LGHNT and FRNRAP. The CDR3 totals 16 residues. The CDR3, as DNA: TGTGCTAGTGGTTTGATTCGGGGGGGCTTTAGGAATGAGCAGTTCTTC. Amino acids: CASGLIRGGFRNEQFF.

The rearrangement uses TRBV14 and TRBJ2-7, with a tentative D call TRBD1 (5 bases). Germline V gene data show CDR1 as SGHDN and CDR2 as FVKESK. The CDR3 is 13 amino acids. Deletions cut 2 bases from V and 5 bases from J, with 10 bases between. CDR3 protein: CASSQYRFDEQYF. CDR3 bases: TGTGCCAGCAGCCAATACAGGTTCGACGAGCAGTACTTC.

The rearrangement uses TRBV29-1 and TRBJ2-7; D perhaps matches TRBD1 (5 bases). V was cut by 7 bases and J by 5 bases, with 15 bases left in between. The CDR3 spans 12 residues. Germline CDR1 reads SQVTM; CDR2 reads ANQGSEA. The CDR3 nucleotides are TGCAGCGAAGGTACAGGCTTAAACGAGCAGTACTTC. It codes for CSEGTGLNEQYF.

The rearrangement joins TRBV5-4 to TRBJ1-5; D is unresolved. The germline V and J ends were trimmed by 1 base and 0 bases, with 5 bases remaining between them. The CDR3 covers 14 residues. The germline V gene has CDR1 SGHNT and CDR2 YYREEE (reference sequence). CDR3 DNA sequence: TGTGCCAGCAGCTTGTACGATAGCAATCAGCCCCAGCATTTT. Its protein is CASSLYDSNQPQHF.

This clone was detected only once. The chain links TRBV28 to TRBJ2-4; tentatively, D is TRBD2 (6 bases). V was pared by 7 bases and J by 9 bases, with 16 bases between. The CDR3 sequence is 13 residues long. The germline CDR1 and CDR2 sequences are MDHEN and SYDVKM. CDR3 in amino acids: CASTASHGGIQYF. In nucleotides, the CDR3 is TGTGCCAGCACCGCCTCGCACGGGGGCATTCAGTACTTC.

The chain links TRBV7-8 to TRBJ1-2; perhaps TRBD1 as D (6 bases). CDR3 size: 16 residues. V lost 2 bases to trimming and J lost 4 bases, with 17 bases between them. CDR1 and CDR2 (germline): SGHVS, FQNEAQ. The CDR3 DNA reads TGTGCCAGCAGCTTAAAAAGACAGGAACTGGGCTATGGCTACACCTTC. Its protein product is CASSLKRQELGYGYTF.

The chain combines TRBV12-5 with TRBJ2-2, with 7 nucleotides matching TRBD1. Germline-derived CDR1 and CDR2 are LGHNT and FRNRAP. This CDR3 has 14 residues. V was pared by 8 bases and J by 2 bases, with 5 bases of the junction left unmatched. CDR3 amino acids: CASRRTGNTGELFF. The CDR3 coding sequence is TGTGCTAGTAGAAGGACAGGAAACACCGGGGAGCTGTTTTTT.

The count of this clone is one. The V and J genes are TRBV5-1 and TRBJ2-3; D remains ambiguous. The CDR3 spans 13 residues. Germline CDR1 is SGHRS and CDR2 is YFSETQ. With 4 bases removed from V and 6 bases from J, the gap between germline ends came to 12 bases. The CDR3 loop is CASSRDSSDTQYF. For the CDR3, the DNA is TGCGCCAGCAGCCGAGATAGTTCGGATACGCAGTATTTT.